The clone carrying this TCR beta chain was detected once. Its antigen is not identified. This specimen comes from a study of post-analysis software for immune sequencing data. Study information: In terms of disease course, relapsing-remitting, secondary progressive and progressive-relapsing multiple sclerosis were included.

Unique molecular identifiers were built into the TCR beta cDNA libraries. Once roughly 0.85 to 11 million T cells were used, approximately 470,000 cDNA molecules resulted. TCRdb re-called the PCR reads with MiXCR, one entry per CDR3 protein. The table includes fewer than 900,000 distinct CDR3 sequences, about 45% detected once. V dropped 1 base and J dropped 4; count of bases not matched to a gene: 6. The CDR3 totals 16 residues. The germline gives CDR1 KGHSH, CDR2 LQKENI. Study outcomes and limitations: Those samples that were prepared in the same batch co-clustered strongly by F measure. Higher frequency in patients than in controls was seen for roughly five TRBV segments, with TRBV5-6, TRBV5-1 and TRBV20-1 among them. Compared against controls, patients with multiple sclerosis displayed significantly lower normalized Chao1 diversity.

The rearrangement joins TRBV18 to TRBJ2-3; 9 bases fit TRBD2. Material for sequencing was blood. The source is a girl aged 5 to 17 with multiple sclerosis. CDR3 loop: CASSPQVAGASDTQYF. The CDR3 DNA is TGTGCCAGCTCACCACAGGTAGCGGGAGCGTCAGATACGCAGTATTTT.